This TCR beta chain is drawn from a study of blood T cell repertoires in COVID-19. The CDR3 contains 14 residues. The trim removed 7 bases at V and 5 bases at J, leaving 6 bases unmatched. Germline loops: CDR1 LNHDA, CDR2 SQIVND (reference sequence). Original data processing: How many nucleated cells were present was estimated from reference gene primer amplification. Here immunoSEQ multiplex PCR was the method, and the copy in TCRdb shows in-frame clones only, minus some. That table supplies the V and J calls and clone size; D and trimming were determined from the DNA. The data show approximately 60,000 clones, with roughly 82% seen just once and less than 25% held by the top ten.

The source material was peripheral blood. The clonotype originates from a woman aged 55-69 years with acute or convalescent COVID-19. The V gene is TRBV19, the J gene TRBJ2-1; 9 nucleotides line up with TRBD2. The CDR3 loop reads CASNPIAGDNEQFF. The CDR3 DNA is TGTGCCAGTAACCCTATAGCGGGGGACAATGAGCAGTTCTTC. Together with reference TRBV19 and TRBJ2-1, the CDR3 gives the full variable domain: DGGITQSPKYLFRKEGQNVTLSCEQNLNHDAMYWYRQDPGQGLRLIYYSQIVNDFQKGDIAEGYSVSREKKESFPLTVTSAQKNPTAFYLCASNPIAGDNEQFFGPGTRLTVL.